The 10 T cell receptor beta chains given below trace back to one sample, sequenced in a study of shared clonotypes between healthy human individuals. The data were produced by immunoSEQ multiplex PCR, yet TCRdb's version contains in-frame clones alone and is incomplete. The data contain under 2.5 million clones, approximately 90% of them singletons. Specimen: naive CD4+ T cells from PBMCs. Subset reported: CD45RA+ positively selected. The origin of the receptors is a man younger than 35 in good health. Some clones in this sample may be carry-over from other donors' samples.

The CDR3 coding sequence is TGTGCCAGCAGCTCCCGAAGGACTAGCGGACACTACGAGCAGTACTTC. Residues: CASSSRRTSGHYEQYF. The V and J genes are TRBV7-6 and TRBJ2-7; TRBD2 matches 10 bases. CDR3 length: 16 amino acids. The ends lost 4 bases at V and 3 bases at J; junction bases unmatched: 9. CDR1 is SGHVS, CDR2 FNYEAQ, per germline.

This chain connects TRBV6-6 to TRBJ1-4; 7 nucleotides match TRBD1. Trimming cost V 5 bases and J 4 bases; bases outside gene matches: 7. CDR1 and CDR2 from the germline V gene are MNHNY and SVGAGI (reference sequence). The CDR3 is made up of 15 amino acids. The CDR3 nucleotides read TGTGCCAGCAGTGACACAGGGGCCAATAATGAAAAACTGTTTTTT. Amino acids: CASSDTGANNEKLFF.

This clone was seen only once. The V and J genes are TRBV10-2 and TRBJ2-3; D might be TRBD2 (5 bases). Germline lookup yields CDR1 WSHSY and CDR2 SAAADI. V was pared by 2 bases and J by 6 bases, with 9 bases between. CDR3 length equals 13 residues. The CDR3 spells CASSERTRDTQYF. The CDR3, as DNA: TGCGCCAGCAGTGAGAGGACTCGGGATACGCAGTATTTT.

The table lists this clone with a count of one. The genes are TRBV20-1 and TRBJ2-5, with D uncertain. In germline, CDR1 is DFQATT, CDR2 SNEGSKA (reference sequence). CDR3 length: 10 residues. V lost 4 bases, J lost 4 bases, and 4 bases lay in between. The chain's CDR3 is CSAIGETQYF. The DNA of the CDR3 is TGCAGTGCTATAGGAGAGACCCAGTACTTC.

The chain uses TRBV5-1 and TRBJ2-3; TRBD1 aligns across 7 bases. The CDR3 runs 16 residues. The J segment lost 3 bases and the V segment lost 3 bases, leaving 10 bases of the junction unmatched. Looked up from germline, CDR1 is SGHRS and CDR2 is YFSETQ. In DNA form, the CDR3 reads TGCGCCAGCAGCTCCACAGGGGCGATAGGAACAGATACGCAGTATTTT. It yields the protein CASSSTGAIGTDTQYF.

The chain uses TRBV7-2 and TRBJ1-2; D is ambiguous. Germline-derived CDR1 and CDR2 are SGHTA and FQGNSA. V was pared by 6 bases and J by 8 bases, with 16 bases between. This CDR3 is built from 13 residues. CDR3 coding DNA: TGTGCCAGCAGTCCCGGGAGGCCTAGCGGCTACACCTTC. Amino acids: CASSPGRPSGYTF.

This clone has a single count. CDR3 DNA sequence: TGCAGCGTCGGTTTTAGGCAAACCTATGGCTACACCTTC. Translating gives CSVGFRQTYGYTF. The gene calls are TRBV29-1 and TRBJ1-2; D not certain. This CDR3 spans 13 amino acids. Germline assignment: CDR1 SQVTM and CDR2 ANQGSEA. Trimming pared 6 bases from V and 4 bases from J, leaving 15 bases between.

The CDR3 DNA follows: TGTGCCAGCAAATCGGGCAGGGGATTCGGCGAGCAGTACTTC. It is translated as CASKSGRGFGEQYF. The chain is built from TRBV2 and TRBJ2-7; a possible D gene is TRBD1 (6 bases). This CDR3 has 14 residues. CDR1 and CDR2 from the germline V gene are SNHLY and FYNNEI. Between the trimmed V and J ends, which lost 7 bases and 6 bases, there was a span of 19 bases.

A single count supports this clone. The rearrangement links TRBV25-1 to TRBJ2-1, with D perhaps given as TRBD1 or TRBD2 (6 bases each). Per germline, CDR1 MGHDK and CDR2 SYGVNS. The V gene lost 5 bases and the J gene lost 4 bases, with 12 bases spanning the gap. The CDR3 is 14 residues long. The CDR3 coding sequence is TGTGCCAGCAGTACCGGGGGCATTTACAATGAGCAGTTCTTC. Translating it yields CASSTGGIYNEQFF.

The V gene is TRBV6-6, the J gene TRBJ1-1, with D possibly matching TRBD1 (5 bases). The CDR3 runs 15 residues. The V and J ends lost 5 bases and 2 bases respectively, with 15 bases between them. Germline values: CDR1 MNHNY, CDR2 SVGAGI (reference sequence). CDR3 bases: TGTGCCAGCAGTGGGATGAGGGGCACCAACACTGAAGCTTTCTTT. Translation: CASSGMRGTNTEAFF.